Below are 18 T cell receptor beta chains sequenced from a single sample in a study of beta chain features in type 1 diabetes. As every portion of the isolated RNA was reverse transcribed, the sequencing read expressed TCRB transcripts. Clones were sequenced by immunoSEQ multiplex PCR, and TCRdb holds only the in-frame ones, with some missing. The data hold about 23,000 clones, with about 58% observed a single time. Study-wide findings and caveats: Moderate yet significant TCRB CDR3 shortening was seen in Type 1 diabetes patients in all four CD4+ subsets.

These receptors' antigens are unknown. The source material was stem cell memory CD4+ T cells from blood. Every receptor here comes from a man aged 18 to 30 with type 1 diabetes.

This clone has only a few counts. This sequence joins TRBV19 and TRBJ2-1, with 7 nucleotides matching TRBD2. Germline CDR1 is LNHDA and CDR2 is SQIVND (reference sequence). The CDR3 extends over 17 amino acids. Germline trimming cut 3 bases from V and 3 bases from J; bases unmatched to any gene: 11. The CDR3 is CASSIPTAGDYYNEQFF. In DNA, the CDR3 is TGTGCCAGTAGTATCCCGACCGCGGGGGATTACTACAATGAGCAGTTCTTC.

The rearrangement joins TRBV11-2 to TRBJ2-3, with 8 positions matching TRBD2. Unmatched junction bases numbered 2, after V lost 5 bases and J lost 1 base. There are 14 residues in the CDR3. The germline CDR1 and CDR2 sequences are SGHAT and FQNNGV. The CDR3 region is CASSRGGGTDTQYF. CDR3 bases: TGTGCCAGCAGCCGGGGGGGTGGCACAGATACGCAGTATTTT.

The V and J genes are TRBV27 and TRBJ2-3; D remains ambiguous. The CDR3 runs 12 residues. V was clipped by 10 bases and J by 1 base, with 9 bases between them. Germline CDR1 is MNHEY and CDR2 is SMNVEV (reference sequence). CDR3 region: CATGWGTDTQYF. The DNA for the CDR3 is TGTGCCACCGGGTGGGGCACAGATACGCAGTATTTT.

This clone was found once. The rearrangement links TRBV19 to TRBJ1-6; 7 positions agree with TRBD1. The CDR3 runs 15 residues. Germline-derived CDR1 and CDR2 are LNHDA and SQIVND (reference sequence). The junction had 11 bases not matched to a gene; V was cut back by 7 bases and J by 8 bases. In nucleotides, the CDR3 is TGTGCCAGTACCGTGACAGGGACGGTGGATTCACCCCTCCACTTT. It yields the protein CASTVTGTVDSPLHF.

This clone was recorded a few times. V is TRBV4-1 and J is TRBJ1-6; D may be TRBD1 (5 bases). Trimming shortened V by 1 base and J by 14 bases, and 24 bases separated the two germline ends. The CDR3 is 17 residues long. Per the germline V gene, CDR1 is MGHRA and CDR2 is YSYEKL. The DNA for the CDR3 is TGCGCCAGCAGCCAAGTAGGAGGGAGAAGGGGTGAATGGGCCCTCCACTTT. It translates to CASSQVGGRRGEWALHF.

The chain links TRBV7-2 to TRBJ2-3, with 7 positions matching TRBD2. The CDR3 consists of 16 residues. The germline CDR1 and CDR2 sequences are SGHTA and FQGNSA. The V segment lost 5 bases and the J segment 1 base; nucleotides outside the gene matches: 9. The DNA of the CDR3 is TGTGCCAGCAGCCCCTTCCAAAGCGGGGGCACAGATACGCAGTATTTT. As protein: CASSPFQSGGTDTQYF.

The chain combines TRBV2 with TRBJ1-2, with 7 bases fitting TRBD1. The CDR3 runs to 14 residues. V gave up 5 bases and J gave up 8 bases; unmatched junction bases: 11. Germline V gene data show CDR1 as SNHLY and CDR2 as FYNNEI. The CDR3 is CASSSTGKFDGYTF. In DNA form, the CDR3 reads TGTGCCAGCAGTTCGACAGGGAAGTTCGACGGCTACACCTTC.

CDR3 amino acids: CASSVAGNGYTF. CDR3 coding DNA: TGTGCCAGCAGTGTTGCGGGGAATGGCTACACCTTC. The rearrangement uses TRBV2 and TRBJ1-2; D not certain. Trimming removed 4 bases at V and 6 bases at J, with 9 bases between. CDR1 SNHLY and CDR2 FYNNEI come from the germline V gene. This CDR3 has 12 amino acids.

This clone appeared a few times. This chain joins TRBV9 and TRBJ1-4, with 8 bases fitting TRBD1. The CDR3 extends over 15 amino acids. Germline CDR1 is SGDLS and CDR2 is YYNGEE. J lost 8 bases, V lost 0 bases, and 6 bases had no gene match. Here the CDR3 reads CASSVAQGAGEKLFF. The CDR3 region has the DNA TGTGCCAGCAGCGTAGCTCAGGGGGCAGGAGAAAAACTGTTTTTT.

This clone appeared a few times. The chain joins TRBV5-1 to TRBJ2-3; D unresolved. The CDR3 sequence is 15 residues long. The germline CDR1 and CDR2 sequences are SGHRS and YFSETQ. The ends were cut back, 0 bases at V and 0 bases at J, with 8 bases in the middle. CDR3: CASSLGHPSTDTQYF. The CDR3 DNA reads TGCGCCAGCAGCTTGGGACATCCAAGCACAGATACGCAGTATTTT.

This clone occurred a few times. CDR3 region: CASSQDLQGGYEQYF. DNA of the CDR3: TGTGCCAGCAGCCAAGATCTCCAGGGAGGCTACGAGCAGTACTTC. This chain joins TRBV4-2 and TRBJ2-7, with TRBD2 as a possible D gene (6 bases). Trimming removed 0 bases at V and 3 bases at J, with 12 bases between. The CDR3 contains 15 residues. Looked up from germline, CDR1 is LGHNA and CDR2 is YNFKEQ.

J is TRBJ1-2 and V is TRBV7-9, with 7 nucleotides matching TRBD1. V shed 5 bases and J 8 bases; nucleotides not matched to a gene: 14. CDR3 length: 15 residues. Germline values: CDR1 SEHNR, CDR2 FQNEAQ (reference sequence). The CDR3 reads CASSPPRQGLDGYTF. CDR3 nucleotide sequence: TGTGCCAGCAGCCCTCCCAGACAGGGTTTAGACGGCTACACCTTC. Using reference TRBV7-9 and TRBJ1-2 for the parts outside the CDR3, the full variable domain is DTGVSQNPRHKITKRGQNVTFRCDPISEHNRLYWYRQTLGQGPEFLTYFQNEAQLEKSRLLSDRFSAERPKGSFSTLEIQRTEQGDSAMYLCASSPPRQGLDGYTFGSGTRLTVV.

The chain recombines TRBV9 with TRBJ2-1; the D is unclear. This CDR3 region has 12 residues. Per the germline V gene, CDR1 is SGDLS and CDR2 is YYNGEE. V gave up 4 bases and J gave up 8 bases, with 10 bases separating them. The DNA for the CDR3 is TGTGCCAGCAGCAAGACTGGTCATGAGCAGTTCTTC. Translated: CASSKTGHEQFF.

This chain's CDR3 is CASSEGPLNTEAFF. Written as DNA, the CDR3 is TGTGCCAGCAGTGAAGGGCCGTTGAACACTGAAGCTTTCTTT. The chain couples TRBV6-1 to TRBJ1-1, with D uncertain. Trimming stripped 1 base from V and 0 bases from J, with 6 bases between. The CDR3 has 14 residues. Looked up from germline, CDR1 is MNHNS and CDR2 is SASEGT.

This clone appeared a few times. The chain couples TRBV7-9 to TRBJ1-1; the D gene is possibly TRBD1 (5 bases). Per the germline V gene, CDR1 is SEHNR and CDR2 is FQNEAQ (reference sequence). Trimming shortened V by 2 bases and J by 3 bases, and 7 bases separated the two germline ends. This CDR3 is built from 13 residues. Here the CDR3 reads CASSLTGDTEAFF. CDR3 DNA: TGTGCCAGCAGCTTAACGGGGGACACTGAAGCTTTCTTT.

CDR3 sequence (DNA): TGCGCCAGCAGCTTTTGGGACAGAGTAGGAGAGACCCAGTACTTC. Translating it yields CASSFWDRVGETQYF. The chain combines TRBV5-1 with TRBJ2-5; TRBD1 matches 7 bases. CDR3 size: 15 residues. From germline, CDR1 is SGHRS and CDR2 YFSETQ. Trimming took 2 bases from V and 4 from J; bases not matched to a gene: 8.

J is TRBJ2-3 and V is TRBV5-5, with D perhaps matching TRBD1 (6 bases). The CDR3 extends over 16 amino acids. Germline V gene data show CDR1 as SGHKS and CDR2 as YYEKEE (reference sequence). V lost 3 bases and J lost 4, with 18 bases in between. CDR3: CASSWKTQGRADTQYF. Written as DNA, the CDR3 is TGTGCCAGCAGCTGGAAGACACAGGGACGGGCAGATACGCAGTATTTT.

This sequence joins TRBV5-1 and TRBJ1-4; weak D call: TRBD1 (6 bases). There are 15 residues in the CDR3. Per the germline V gene, CDR1 is SGHRS and CDR2 is YFSETQ. V was cut by 2 bases and J by 10 bases, with 18 bases left in between. The CDR3 DNA reads as TGCGCCAGCAGCTTCTTGGAGCGGGGGGCTGGAAAACTGTTTTTT. Its protein product is CASSFLERGAGKLFF.